The clone carrying this TCR beta chain was counted a single time. This specimen comes from a study of T cell changes during pregnancy in multiple sclerosis. Germline V lookup: CDR1 MDHEN, CDR2 SYDVKM. V shed 7 bases and J shed 3 bases, with 30 bases lying between them. The CDR3 is 19 residues long. TCRdb keeps only in-frame clones here, not all; method: immunoSEQ multiplex PCR. The table has 55,000 to 70,000 clones, roughly 91% seen once; the top ten hold about 0.3%. The sequence came from a female donor with multiple sclerosis, enrolled in a pregnancy study. This sequence joins TRBV28 and TRBJ1-1; D not resolved. The sequencing used CD4+ T cells from peripheral blood mononuclear cells, collected after pregnancy. This CDR3 reads CASTLFPGPLGSGDTEAFF. DNA for the CDR3: TGTGCCAGCACTCTCTTTCCCGGGCCCCTCGGGAGCGGGGACACTGAAGCTTTCTTT.